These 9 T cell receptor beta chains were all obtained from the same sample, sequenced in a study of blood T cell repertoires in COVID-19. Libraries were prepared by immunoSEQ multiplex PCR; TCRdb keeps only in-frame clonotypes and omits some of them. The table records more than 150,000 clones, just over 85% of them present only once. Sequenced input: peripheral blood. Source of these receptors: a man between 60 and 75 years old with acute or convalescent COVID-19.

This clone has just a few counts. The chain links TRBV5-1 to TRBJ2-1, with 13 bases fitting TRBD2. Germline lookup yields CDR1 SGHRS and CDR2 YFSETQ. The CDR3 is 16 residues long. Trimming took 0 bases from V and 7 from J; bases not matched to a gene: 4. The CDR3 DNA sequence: TGCGCCAGCAGCTTGGATCGGACTAGCGGGAGTAATGAGCAGTTCTTC. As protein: CASSLDRTSGSNEQFF. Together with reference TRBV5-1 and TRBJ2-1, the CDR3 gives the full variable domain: KAGVTQTPRYLIKTRGQQVTLSCSPISGHRSVSWYQQTPGQGLQFLFEYFSETQRNKGNFPGRFSGRQFSNSRSEMNVSTLELGDSALYLCASSLDRTSGSNEQFFGPGTRLTVL.

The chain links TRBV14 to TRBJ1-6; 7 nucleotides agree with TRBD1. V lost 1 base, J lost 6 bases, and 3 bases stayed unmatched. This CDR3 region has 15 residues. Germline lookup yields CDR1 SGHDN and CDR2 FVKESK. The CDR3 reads CASSQGTGGNSPLHF. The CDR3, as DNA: TGTGCCAGCAGCCAAGGGACAGGTGGTAATTCACCCCTCCACTTT.

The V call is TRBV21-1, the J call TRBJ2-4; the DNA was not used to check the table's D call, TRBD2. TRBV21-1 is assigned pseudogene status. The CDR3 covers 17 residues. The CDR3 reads CASSAPGQGGTKNIQYF. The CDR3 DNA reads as TGTGCCAGCAGCGCTCCAGGCCAGGGAGGGACCAAAAACATTCAGTACTTC.

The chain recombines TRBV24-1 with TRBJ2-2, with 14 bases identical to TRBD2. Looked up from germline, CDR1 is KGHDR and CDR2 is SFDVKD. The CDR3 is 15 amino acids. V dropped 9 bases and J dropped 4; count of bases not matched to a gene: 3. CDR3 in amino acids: CATAGLAGGTGELFF. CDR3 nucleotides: TGTGCCACCGCTGGACTAGCGGGAGGCACCGGGGAGCTGTTTTTT.

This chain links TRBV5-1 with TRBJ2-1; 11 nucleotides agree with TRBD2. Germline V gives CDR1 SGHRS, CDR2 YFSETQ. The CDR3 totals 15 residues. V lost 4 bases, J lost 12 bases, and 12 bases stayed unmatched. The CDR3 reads CASSGGTSGGSVQFF. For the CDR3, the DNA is TGCGCCAGCAGCGGCGGGACTAGCGGAGGTTCGGTGCAGTTCTTC.

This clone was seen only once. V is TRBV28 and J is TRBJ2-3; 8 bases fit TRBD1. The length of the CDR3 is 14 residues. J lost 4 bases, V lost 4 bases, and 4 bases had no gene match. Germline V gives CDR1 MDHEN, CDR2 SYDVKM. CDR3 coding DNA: TGTGCCAGCAGTTCACCAGGGGGCCCAGATACGCAGTATTTT. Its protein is CASSSPGGPDTQYF.

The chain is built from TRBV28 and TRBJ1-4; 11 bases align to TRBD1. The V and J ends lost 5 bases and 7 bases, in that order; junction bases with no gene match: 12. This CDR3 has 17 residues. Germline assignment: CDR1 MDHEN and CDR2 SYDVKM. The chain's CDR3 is CASSRPGTGGLGEKLFF. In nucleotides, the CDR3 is TGTGCCAGCAGTAGACCCGGGACAGGGGGATTGGGTGAAAAACTGTTTTTT.

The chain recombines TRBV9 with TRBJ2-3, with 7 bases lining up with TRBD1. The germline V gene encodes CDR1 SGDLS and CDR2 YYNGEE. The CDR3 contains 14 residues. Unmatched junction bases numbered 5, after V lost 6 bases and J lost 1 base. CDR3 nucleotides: TGTGCCAGCACGGGACAGTTAGGCACAGATACGCAGTATTTT. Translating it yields CASTGQLGTDTQYF.

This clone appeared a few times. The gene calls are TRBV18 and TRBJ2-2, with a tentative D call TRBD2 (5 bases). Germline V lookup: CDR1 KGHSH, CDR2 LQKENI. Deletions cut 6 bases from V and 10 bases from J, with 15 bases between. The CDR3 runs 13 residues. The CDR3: CASSHGESEELFF. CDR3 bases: TGTGCCAGCTCCCACGGGGAGAGCGAGGAGCTGTTTTTT.